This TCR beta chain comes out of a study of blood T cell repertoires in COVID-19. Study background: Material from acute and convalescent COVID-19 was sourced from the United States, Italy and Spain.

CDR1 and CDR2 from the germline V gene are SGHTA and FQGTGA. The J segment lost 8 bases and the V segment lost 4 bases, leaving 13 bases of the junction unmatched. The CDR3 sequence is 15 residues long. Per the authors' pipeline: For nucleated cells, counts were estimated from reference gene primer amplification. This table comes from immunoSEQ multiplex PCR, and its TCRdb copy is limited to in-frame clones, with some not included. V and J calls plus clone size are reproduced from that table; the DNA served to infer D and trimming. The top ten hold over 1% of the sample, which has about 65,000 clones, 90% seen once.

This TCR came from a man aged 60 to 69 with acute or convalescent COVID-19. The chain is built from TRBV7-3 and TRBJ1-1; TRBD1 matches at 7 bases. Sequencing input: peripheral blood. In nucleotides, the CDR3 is TGTGCCAGCAGCTCGTTGACAGGGCCTCCTAGAGAAGCTTTCTTT. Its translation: CASSSLTGPPREAFF.